This TCR beta chain was identified during a study of blood T cell repertoires in COVID-19. The germline CDR1 and CDR2 sequences are SNHLY and FYNNEI. There are 11 residues in the CDR3. Germline trimming cut 8 bases from V and 8 bases from J; bases unmatched to any gene: 4. The assay was immunoSEQ multiplex PCR, and TCRdb's table has in-frame clones only and misses some. The table includes around 180,000 clones, 80% to 90% detected once. Patients from Seattle were sampled longitudinally, starting during active infection. This sequence originates from a woman of 80 years or more with COVID-19, enrolled during active disease. The sample taken for sequencing was peripheral blood. The chain is built from TRBV2 and TRBJ1-2; TRBD1 agrees at 8 bases. In DNA form, the CDR3 reads TGTGCCAGCGAGACAGGGGCCGGCTACACCTTC. Encoded protein: CASETGAGYTF.